This entry lists 21 T cell receptor beta chains sequenced from one sample in a study of regulatory T cells in long-lasting Graves disease. Regarding time point: persistent/refractory GD, antithyroid drugs over 5 years with positive TRAb. RNA from PBMCs was the source of the TCR library. Through Arm-PCR of CDR3 regions and iRepertoire HTBI primers, TCR beta libraries were built. A single record per CDR3 protein comes from TCRdb applying MiXCR to the multiplex PCR reads. The table lists approximately 360,000 distinct CDR3 sequences, around 23% of them singletons. The sequences come from peripheral blood mononuclear cells (PBMCs), collected when the disease was refractory, from a patient treated with antithyroid drugs. The receptors derive from a woman aged 35 to 49 with Graves disease.

About this clonotype itself: Relative to the germline gene, one junction end is altered; a read error may explain this. This sequence joins TRBV3-1 and TRBJ2-4; 7 bases match TRBD1. The CDR3 sequence is 14 residues long. Per the germline V gene, CDR1 is LGHDT and CDR2 is YNNKEL (reference sequence). The CDR3 DNA follows: TGTGCCAGCAGCCAAGGAGGGGGCAAAAACATTCTGTACTTC. Its protein product is CASSQGGGKNILYF.

This clonotype has ten or more counts. This sequence joins TRBV6-1 and TRBJ1-5; D may be TRBD1 (6 bases). V gave up 6 bases and J gave up 0 bases, with 18 bases separating them. Germline V lookup: CDR1 MNHNS, CDR2 SASEGT. The CDR3 loop spans 17 amino acids. The CDR3 protein is CASSPGTQTFSNQPQHF. In DNA form, the CDR3 reads TGTGCCAGCAGCCCCGGGACACAGACATTTAGCAATCAGCCCCAGCATTTT.

This clonotype has ten or more counts. V gene TRBV28 combines with J gene TRBJ1-5; a weak D match, TRBD1 (5 bases). Germline CDR1 and CDR2: MDHEN and SYDVKM. This CDR3 has 15 residues. V was cut by 5 bases and J by 3 bases, with 14 bases left in between. CDR3 region: CASSRDGSTNQPQHF. The CDR3 coding sequence is TGTGCCAGCAGTAGGGACGGAAGTACCAATCAGCCCCAGCATTTT.

As regards this clonotype: A much bigger clone sits one base away, suggesting this may be a read error. The chain joins TRBV7-9 to TRBJ2-5; TRBD2 agrees at 9 bases. Germline CDR1 SEHNR, CDR2 FQNEAQ (reference sequence). J lost 5 bases, V lost 5 bases, and 15 bases had no gene match. The CDR3 runs to 17 residues. The CDR3, as DNA: TGTGCCAGCAGCACCGGGCTAGCGGGAAGGACGGACGAGACCCAGTACTTC. Amino acid sequence: CASSTGLAGRTDETQYF.

This clonotype was observed many times. CDR3: CASTGVPNTGELFF. The CDR3 DNA reads TGTGCCAGCACCGGAGTCCCGAACACCGGGGAGCTGTTTTTT. The chain couples TRBV12-3 or TRBV12-4 to TRBJ2-2, with no clear D. The CDR3 extends over 14 amino acids. V dropped 7 bases and J dropped 0 bases, with 9 bases sitting between them.

This clonotype was seen at least ten times. V and J are TRBV28 and TRBJ2-5, with D possibly being TRBD1 or TRBD2 (6 bases each). Germline values: CDR1 MDHEN, CDR2 SYDVKM. Deletions cut 5 bases from V and 3 bases from J, with 16 bases between. The CDR3 contains 15 residues. The CDR3 DNA follows: TGTGCCAGCAGTCTAACCCTAGGGGGGAAAGAGACCCAGTACTTC. Translated: CASSLTLGGKETQYF.

Only a few counts were recorded for this clonotype. The chain employs TRBV18 and TRBJ1-1; TRBD1 agrees at 9 bases. This CDR3 comprises 14 residues. Germline CDR1 KGHSH, CDR2 LQKENI. J was trimmed by 3 bases and V by 5 bases; bases with no gene match: 4. The CDR3 sequence: CASSVRQGDTEAFF. The DNA of the CDR3 is TGTGCCAGCTCAGTACGACAGGGGGACACTGAAGCTTTCTTT.

The chain joins TRBV18 to TRBJ2-1, with D perhaps matching TRBD1 (5 bases). CDR1 KGHSH and CDR2 LQKENI come from the germline V gene. The CDR3 runs 14 residues. V was shortened by 3 bases and J by 3 bases, with 9 bases between the two germline ends. The CDR3: CASSPNGHYNEQFF. The CDR3 DNA reads as TGTGCCAGCTCACCGAATGGACACTACAATGAGCAGTTCTTC.

Many counts were recorded for this clonotype. The V and J genes are TRBV2 and TRBJ2-5; 13 positions agree with TRBD2. V was clipped by 6 bases and J by 8 bases; unmatched bases: 15. Germline-derived CDR1 and CDR2 are SNHLY and FYNNEI. The CDR3 has 17 amino acids. CDR3 coding DNA: TGTGCCAGCAGCTCCACTCAAAGGGGACTAGCGGGACCTACCCAGTACTTC. This gives the protein CASSSTQRGLAGPTQYF.

This clonotype appeared many times. The chain carries TRBV20-1 and TRBJ1-1, with 7 bases identical to TRBD1. The CDR3 sequence is 15 residues long. Per the germline V gene, CDR1 is DFQATT and CDR2 is SNEGSKA (reference sequence). Trimming removed 5 bases from V and 0 bases from J; junction bases left unmatched: 9. In nucleotides, the CDR3 is TGCAGTGCTTCCGGACAGGCGCTGATGAACACTGAAGCTTTCTTT. Its translation: CSASGQALMNTEAFF.

This clonotype was recorded many times. The gene calls are TRBV29-1 and TRBJ2-2; D is perhaps TRBD1 (6 bases). The CDR3 has 14 amino acids. The germline gives CDR1 SQVTM, CDR2 ANQGSEA. The CDR3 nucleotides read TGCAGTGCTTACAGGACAGCGAACACCGGGGAGCTGTTTTTT. Translating gives CSAYRTANTGELFF.

This clonotype appeared many times. The chain has TRBV11-2 and TRBJ2-5; D is ambiguous. V gave up 3 bases and J gave up 1 base, with 3 bases separating them. The CDR3 sequence is 12 residues long. CDR1 is SGHAT and CDR2 is FQNNGV in the germline V gene. This CDR3 is CASSFGQETQYF. The DNA for the CDR3 is TGTGCCAGCAGCTTTGGCCAAGAGACCCAGTACTTC.

Ten or more counts support this clonotype. The V call is TRBV27, the J call TRBJ2-1; D unclear. The CDR3 loop spans 11 amino acids. Germline V gene data show CDR1 as MNHEY and CDR2 as SMNVEV (reference sequence). V was pared by 5 bases and J by 9 bases, with 8 bases between. CDR3 sequence: CASSPIVEQFF. The CDR3 DNA is TGTGCCAGCAGTCCCATAGTTGAGCAGTTCTTC.

In this sample, this clonotype turned up many times. The V call is TRBV9, the J call TRBJ2-5; D remains unclear. CDR3 length: 12 residues. CDR1 is SGDLS and CDR2 is YYNGEE in the germline V gene. V was cut by 4 bases and J by 4 bases, with 8 bases left in between. CDR3 bases: TGTGCCAGCAGCACCCCCCGAGAGACCCAGTACTTC. Translated: CASSTPRETQYF. The variable domain in full, with the rest retrieved from reference TRBV9 and TRBJ2-5, is DSGVTQTPKHLITATGQRVTLRCSPRSGDLSVYWYQQSLDQGLQFLIQYYNGEERAKGNILERFSAQQFPDLHSELNLSSLELGDSALYFCASSTPRETQYFGPGTRLLVL.

This clonotype was picked up many times. CDR3 sequence (DNA): TGTGCCACCAGCAGTGGTATTCTTAGGTCCGAGCAGTACTTC. Protein sequence: CATSSGILRSEQYF. V gene TRBV15 combines with J gene TRBJ2-7; no clear D. Germline values: CDR1 LNHNV, CDR2 YYDKDF (reference sequence). The V gene lost 3 bases and the J gene lost 6 bases, with 15 bases spanning the gap. The CDR3 is made up of 14 amino acids.

The J gene is TRBJ1-1, the V gene TRBV19; D unclear. V gave up 5 bases and J gave up 1 base, with 8 bases separating them. CDR1 and CDR2 from the germline V gene are LNHDA and SQIVND (reference sequence). This CDR3 is 13 amino acids long. The CDR3: CASSAYRNTEAFF. CDR3 sequence (DNA): TGTGCCAGTAGTGCCTATAGGAACACTGAAGCTTTCTTT.

This clonotype was seen at least ten times. The rearrangement joins TRBV12-3 or TRBV12-4 to TRBJ2-7; D unresolved. CDR3 length: 16 residues. The V end lost 6 bases, the J end lost 3 bases, and 21 bases lay between the germline ends. For the CDR3, the DNA is TGTGCCAGCAGCCACCCAGGACGGAATTTCCTCTACGAGCAGTACTTC. It yields the protein CASSHPGRNFLYEQYF.

This clonotype has just a few counts. The chain has TRBV10-3 and TRBJ1-1, with D maybe TRBD1 (5 bases). Germline V CDR1 and CDR2: ENHRY, SYGVKD. Trimming pared 5 bases from V and 8 bases from J, leaving 21 bases between. CDR3 size: 15 residues. CDR3 residues: CAISSTYGTRIEAFF. The CDR3 coding sequence is TGTGCCATCAGTTCTACCTATGGGACCCGGATAGAAGCTTTCTTT.

In regard to this clonotype: Because the CDR3's place on the DNA is in doubt, the DNA is left out and the CDR3 is given as listed by TCRdb. The chain is built from TRBV28 and TRBJ1-5. The CDR3 extends over 19 residues, inclusive of both ends. The germline gives CDR1 MDHEN, CDR2 SYDVKM. The CDR3 loop reads CASSIYLCSVSGINQPQHF.

The table lists this clonotype with many counts. The J gene is TRBJ2-5, the V gene TRBV2, with D possibly TRBD1 on 6 matching bases. V dropped 6 bases and J dropped 2 bases, with 16 bases sitting between them. This CDR3 is built from 15 residues. Germline V gives CDR1 SNHLY, CDR2 FYNNEI. CDR3 DNA: TGTGCCAGCAGCTTCGTTCTGGACAGACAAGAGACCCAGTACTTC. Translated: CASSFVLDRQETQYF.

This clonotype was counted between two and nine times. The chain links TRBV7-2 to TRBJ1-5; 10 bases line up with TRBD1. The germline CDR1 and CDR2 sequences are SGHTA and FQGNSA. Trimming removed 1 base from V and 7 bases from J; junction bases left unmatched: 7. The CDR3 is 16 amino acids. The CDR3 DNA sequence: TGTGCCAGCAGCTTAGGATCGACAGGGGGCGGGCAGCCCCAGCATTTT. It specifies CASSLGSTGGGQPQHF.